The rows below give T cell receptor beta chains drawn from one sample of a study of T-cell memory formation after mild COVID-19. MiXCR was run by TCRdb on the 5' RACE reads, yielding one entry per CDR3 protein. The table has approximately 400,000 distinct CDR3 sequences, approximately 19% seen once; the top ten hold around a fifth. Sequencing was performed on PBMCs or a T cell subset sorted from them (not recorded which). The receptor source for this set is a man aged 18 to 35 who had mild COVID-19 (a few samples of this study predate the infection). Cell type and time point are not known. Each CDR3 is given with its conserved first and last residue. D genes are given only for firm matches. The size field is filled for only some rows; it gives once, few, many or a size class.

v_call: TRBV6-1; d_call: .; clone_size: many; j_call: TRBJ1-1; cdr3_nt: TGTGCCAGCAGTGAATACCGTACGGTCACTGAAGCTTTCTTT; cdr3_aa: CASSEYRTVTEAFF
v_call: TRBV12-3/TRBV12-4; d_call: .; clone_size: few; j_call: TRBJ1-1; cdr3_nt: TGTGCCAGCAGTTTAGACAGGGAAATGAACACTGAAGCTTTCTTT; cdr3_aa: CASSLDREMNTEAFF
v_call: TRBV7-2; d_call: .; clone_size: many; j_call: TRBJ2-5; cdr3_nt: TGTGCCAGCAGCTTAGGGGGGGACCAAGAGACCCAGTACTTC; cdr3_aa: CASSLGGDQETQYF
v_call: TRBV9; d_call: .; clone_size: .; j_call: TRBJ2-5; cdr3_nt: TGTGCCAGCGGCCCCGGTGCGGTCCAAGAGACCCAGTACTTC; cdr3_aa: CASGPGAVQETQYF
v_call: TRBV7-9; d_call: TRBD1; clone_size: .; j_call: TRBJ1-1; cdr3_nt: TGTGCCAGCATCAGGGACAGGCGGGGTAGTTCTGAAGCTTTCTTT; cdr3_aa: CASIRDRRGSSEAFF
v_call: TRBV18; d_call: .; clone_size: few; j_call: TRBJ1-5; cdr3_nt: TGTGCCAGCTCACCACTTCGTGATCAGCCCCAGCATTTT; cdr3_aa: CASSPLRDQPQHF
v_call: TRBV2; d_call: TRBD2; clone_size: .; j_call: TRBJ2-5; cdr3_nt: TGTGCCAGCATCCCTAGCGGGGGCCGCCAAGAGACCCAGTACTTC; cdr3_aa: CASIPSGGRQETQYF
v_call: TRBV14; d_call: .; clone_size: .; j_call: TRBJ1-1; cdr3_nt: TGTGCCAGCAGCCAAGACGCCTGGACGGGGATCTTT; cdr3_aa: CASSQDAWTGIF
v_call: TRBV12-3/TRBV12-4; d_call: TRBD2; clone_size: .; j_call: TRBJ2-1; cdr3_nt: TGTGCCAGCAGTTTAGTGGGGACTAGCGGGGATGAGCAGTTCTTC; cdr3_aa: CASSLVGTSGDEQFF
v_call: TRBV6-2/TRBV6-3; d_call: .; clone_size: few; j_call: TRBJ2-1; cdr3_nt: TGTGCCAGCAGTTACTGGGGGGATGAGCAGTTCTTC; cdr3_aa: CASSYWGDEQFF
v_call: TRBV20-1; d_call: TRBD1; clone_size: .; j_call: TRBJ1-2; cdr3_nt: TGCCTTTTTCCCCAGGGGGACGGGGGCTACACCTTC; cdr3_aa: CLFPQGDGGYTF
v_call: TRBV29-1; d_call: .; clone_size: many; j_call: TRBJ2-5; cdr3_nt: TGCAGCGTTTGGATCCAAGAGACCCAGTACTTC; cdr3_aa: CSVWIQETQYF
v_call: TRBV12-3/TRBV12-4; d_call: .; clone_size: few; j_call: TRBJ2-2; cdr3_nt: TGTGCCAGCAGTTTTTACACAGGGAACACCGGGGAGCTGTTTTTT; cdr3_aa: CASSFYTGNTGELFF
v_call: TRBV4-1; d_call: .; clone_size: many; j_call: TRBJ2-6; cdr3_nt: TGCGCCAGCAGCCAAGACAGGGGTGGGGCCAACGTCCTGACTTTC; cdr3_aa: CASSQDRGGANVLTF
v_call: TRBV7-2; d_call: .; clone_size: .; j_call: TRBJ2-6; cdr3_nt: TGTGCCAGCAGCTTTGGGGGGTCCTCTGGGGCCAACGTCCTGACTTTC; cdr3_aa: CASSFGGSSGANVLTF
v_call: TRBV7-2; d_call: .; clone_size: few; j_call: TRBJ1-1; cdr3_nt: TGTGCCAGCAGCCTCAGGGGCGTAGCTTTCTTT; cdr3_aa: CASSLRGVAFF
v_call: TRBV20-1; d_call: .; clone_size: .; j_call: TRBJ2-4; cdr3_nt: TGCAGTGCTAGAGACAGCCAAGCCAAAAACATTCAGTACTTC; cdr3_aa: CSARDSQAKNIQYF
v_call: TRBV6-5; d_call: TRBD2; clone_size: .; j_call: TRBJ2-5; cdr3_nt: TGTGCCAGCAGTTGGCGACTAGCGGGGGGTCCGTACCAAGAGACCCAGTACTTC; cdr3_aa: CASSWRLAGGPYQETQYF
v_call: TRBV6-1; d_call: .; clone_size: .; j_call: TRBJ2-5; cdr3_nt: TGTGCCAGCAGTCGTAGGACGGCCCGGTACCAAGAGACCCAGTACTTC; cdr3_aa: CASSRRTARYQETQYF
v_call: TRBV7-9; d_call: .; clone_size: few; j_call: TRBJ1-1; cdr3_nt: TGTGCCAGCAGCTTTCTGGGGATCGGCCGATGGGACACTGAAGCTTTCTTT; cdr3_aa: CASSFLGIGRWDTEAFF
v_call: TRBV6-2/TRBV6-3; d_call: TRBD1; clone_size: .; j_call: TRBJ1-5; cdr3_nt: TGTGCCAGCAGTTACCCTCCCATGGACAGGCACCAGCATTTT; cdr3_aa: CASSYPPMDRHQHF
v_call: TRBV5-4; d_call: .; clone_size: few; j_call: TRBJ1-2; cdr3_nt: TGTGCCAGCATCCCAGATCTTGGGCATGGCTACACCTTC; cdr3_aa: CASIPDLGHGYTF
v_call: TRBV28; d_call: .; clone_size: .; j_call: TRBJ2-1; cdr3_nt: TGTGCCAGCAGCCTCATCTGGTCTTACTCGGACGAGCAGTTCTTC; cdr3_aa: CASSLIWSYSDEQFF
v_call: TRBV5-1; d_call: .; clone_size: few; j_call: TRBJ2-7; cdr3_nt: TGCGCCAGCAGCTTGGAGGGGGTCGGCGAGCAGTACTTC; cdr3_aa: CASSLEGVGEQYF
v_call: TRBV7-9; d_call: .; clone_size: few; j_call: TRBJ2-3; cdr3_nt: TGTGCCAGCACAACCGGGGTGACTAGCACAGATACGCAGTATTTT; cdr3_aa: CASTTGVTSTDTQYF
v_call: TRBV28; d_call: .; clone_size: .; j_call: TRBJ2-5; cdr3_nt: TGTGCCAGCAAGGGGGCCGAAGGGAGGGAAGAGACCCAGTACTTC; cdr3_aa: CASKGAEGREETQYF
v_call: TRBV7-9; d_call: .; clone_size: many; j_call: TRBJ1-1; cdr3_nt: TGTGCCAGCAGCTTGACCTTTTACAACACTGAAGCTTTCTTT; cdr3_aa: CASSLTFYNTEAFF
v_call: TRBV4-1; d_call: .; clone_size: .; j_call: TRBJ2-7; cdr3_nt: TGCGCCAGCAGGCAGCGGACAGACTCCTACGAGCAGTACTTC; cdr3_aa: CASRQRTDSYEQYF
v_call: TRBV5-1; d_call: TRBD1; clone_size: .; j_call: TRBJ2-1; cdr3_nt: TGCGCCAGCAGCACTCTGTCCAGGGGGCAGTACAATGAGCAGTTCTTC; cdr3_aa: CASSTLSRGQYNEQFF
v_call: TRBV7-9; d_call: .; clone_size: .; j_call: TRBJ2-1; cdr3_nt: TGTGCCAGCAGCTCGCGGGATTCTTGGGATGAGCAGTTCTTC; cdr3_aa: CASSSRDSWDEQFF
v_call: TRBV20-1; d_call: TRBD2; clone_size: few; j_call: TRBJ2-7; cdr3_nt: TGCAGTGCTGGGACTAGCGGCTACGAGCAGTACTTC; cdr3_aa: CSAGTSGYEQYF
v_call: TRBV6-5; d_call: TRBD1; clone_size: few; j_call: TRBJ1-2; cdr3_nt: TGTGCCAGCAGTTCCAGGGGGCGGCCTTATGGCTACACCTTC; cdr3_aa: CASSSRGRPYGYTF
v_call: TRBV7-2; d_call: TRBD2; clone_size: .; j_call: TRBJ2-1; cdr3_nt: TGTGCCAGCAGCCCGGTCTGGGCTAGCGGGGGGAATGAGCAGTTCTTC; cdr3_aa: CASSPVWASGGNEQFF
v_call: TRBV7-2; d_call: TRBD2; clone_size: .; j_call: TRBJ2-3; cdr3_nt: TGTGCCAGCAGCCCCGCCCTAGCGGGGGGGCAAGATACGCAGTATTTT; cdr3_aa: CASSPALAGGQDTQYF
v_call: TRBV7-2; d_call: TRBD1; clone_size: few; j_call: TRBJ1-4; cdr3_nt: TGTGCCAGCAGCCCCCGGACAGGGAAGGAAAAACTGTTTTTT; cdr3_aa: CASSPRTGKEKLFF
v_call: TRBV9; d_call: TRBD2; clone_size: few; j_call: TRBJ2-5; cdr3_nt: TGTGCCAGCAGCGCCCCACTAGCGGGGGGAGAAGAGACCCAGTACTTC; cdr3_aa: CASSAPLAGGEETQYF
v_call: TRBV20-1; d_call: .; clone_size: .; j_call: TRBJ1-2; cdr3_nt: TGCAGTGCTAGATACCGGGGTTACGGGGGCTACACCTTC; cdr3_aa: CSARYRGYGGYTF